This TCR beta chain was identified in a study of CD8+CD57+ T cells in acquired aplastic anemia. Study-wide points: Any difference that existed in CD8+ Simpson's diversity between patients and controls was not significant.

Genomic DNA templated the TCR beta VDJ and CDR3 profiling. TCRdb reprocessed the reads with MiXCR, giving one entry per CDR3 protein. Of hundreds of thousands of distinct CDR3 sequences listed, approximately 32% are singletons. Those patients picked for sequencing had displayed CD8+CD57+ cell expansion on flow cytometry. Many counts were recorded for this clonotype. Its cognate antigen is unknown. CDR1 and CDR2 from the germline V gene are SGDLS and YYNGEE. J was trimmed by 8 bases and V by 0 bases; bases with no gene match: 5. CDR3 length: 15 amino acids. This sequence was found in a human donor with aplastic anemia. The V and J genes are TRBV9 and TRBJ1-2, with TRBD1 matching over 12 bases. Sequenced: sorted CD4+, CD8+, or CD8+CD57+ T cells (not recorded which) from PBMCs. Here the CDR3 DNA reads TGTGCCAGCAGCGTAGCGGGACAGGGGGCCGGGGGCTACACCTTC. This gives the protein CASSVAGQGAGGYTF.